One and the same sample provided the 16 T cell receptor beta chains below, sequenced in a study of blood T cell repertoires in COVID-19. Assay: immunoSEQ multiplex PCR; the TCRdb copy retains only in-frame clones and omits some. The sample has approximately 89,000 clones; 80% are singletons. Sequenced sample: peripheral blood. The receptors were gathered from a human donor in a cohort sampled during active COVID-19.

J is TRBJ1-3 and V is TRBV7-2; D not certain. Trimming stripped 1 base from V and 0 bases from J, with 10 bases between. From germline, CDR1 is SGHTA and CDR2 FQGNSA. The CDR3 is 16 amino acids. The CDR3, as DNA: TGTGCCAGCAGCTTAGGCGGGTCTGGCTCTGGAAACACCATATATTTT. Its protein is CASSLGGSGSGNTIYF.

This clone was counted only a few times. The chain employs TRBV7-3 and TRBJ2-7; D is unresolved. V gave up 5 bases and J gave up 6 bases, with 2 bases separating them. Per the germline V gene, CDR1 is SGHTA and CDR2 is FQGTGA. The CDR3 consists of 9 residues. CDR3 loop: CASSREQYF. For the CDR3, the DNA is TGTGCCAGCAGCCGCGAGCAGTACTTC.

This chain uses TRBV7-9 with TRBJ2-1; weak D call: TRBD1 (6 bases). Looked up from germline, CDR1 is SEHNR and CDR2 is FQNEAQ (reference sequence). V lost 1 base and J lost 13, with 17 bases in between. CDR3 length: 14 amino acids. The CDR3 spells CASSLGAGDIEQFF. The CDR3 nucleotides are TGTGCCAGCAGCTTAGGAGCCGGGGACATTGAACAGTTCTTC.

The chain employs TRBV19 and TRBJ1-2; the D gene is possibly TRBD1 (6 bases). CDR1 is LNHDA and CDR2 is SQIVND in the germline V gene (reference sequence). The length of the CDR3 is 14 residues. With 3 bases removed from V and 4 bases from J, the gap between germline ends came to 12 bases. The CDR3 DNA reads TGTGCCAGTAGTATTGGTGGACAGATCTATGGCTACACCTTC. Protein: CASSIGGQIYGYTF.

This sequence joins TRBV19 and TRBJ1-2; D is perhaps TRBD1 (6 bases). This CDR3 comprises 15 residues. Looked up from germline, CDR1 is LNHDA and CDR2 is SQIVND (reference sequence). V lost 5 bases, J lost 3 bases, and 16 bases lay in between. CDR3 loop: CASSSSDRRHYGYTF. CDR3 in DNA: TGTGCCAGTAGTTCCTCAGACAGGCGGCACTATGGCTACACCTTC.

The chain has TRBV28 and TRBJ2-7, with TRBD2 matching over 9 bases. V shed 8 bases, J shed 1 base, and the junction held 3 bases outside the gene matches. Germline V gene sequence: CDR1 MDHEN, CDR2 SYDVKM. CDR3 length equals 13 residues. The CDR3 nucleotides read TGTGCCAGCGCTAGCGGGGATTCCTACGAGCAGTACTTC. It is translated as CASASGDSYEQYF. The whole variable domain, filled in from reference TRBV28 and TRBJ2-7, reads DVKVTQSSRYLVKRTGEKVFLECVQDMDHENMFWYRQDPGLGLRLIYFSYDVKMKEKGDIPEGYSVSREKKERFSLILESASTNQTSMYLCASASGDSYEQYFGPGTRLTVT.

In this sample, this clone turned up a few times. The chain combines TRBV7-2 with TRBJ2-1; D is possibly TRBD2 (6 bases). CDR3 length equals 14 residues. Germline V CDR1 and CDR2: SGHTA, FQGNSA. With 2 bases removed from V and 3 bases from J, the gap between germline ends came to 8 bases. CDR3 protein: CASSLRGIYNEQFF. CDR3 sequence (DNA): TGTGCCAGCAGCTTACGCGGGATCTACAATGAGCAGTTCTTC. The variable domain in full, with the rest retrieved from reference TRBV7-2 and TRBJ2-1, is GAGVSQSPSNKVTEKGKDVELRCDPISGHTALYWYRQSLGQGLEFLIYFQGNSAPDKSGLPSDRFSAERTGGSVSTLTIQRTQQEDSAVYLCASSLRGIYNEQFFGPGTRLTVL.

This clone was found a few times. This CDR3 is CAIGRGMNTEAFF. The CDR3 DNA follows: TGTGCCATCGGGAGGGGGATGAACACTGAAGCTTTCTTT. The rearrangement links TRBV28 to TRBJ1-1, with TRBD1 as a possible D gene (6 bases). The CDR3 length is 13 residues. From germline, CDR1 is MDHEN and CDR2 SYDVKM. With 10 bases removed from V and 0 bases from J, the gap between germline ends came to 12 bases.

The chain recombines TRBV7-2 with TRBJ2-3; TRBD2 agrees at 10 bases. Germline V CDR1 and CDR2: SGHTA, FQGNSA. Germline trimming cut 5 bases from V and 2 bases from J; bases unmatched to any gene: 7. This CDR3 spans 16 amino acids. The CDR3 sequence is CASSPLAGGTTDTQYF. The DNA of the CDR3 is TGTGCCAGCAGCCCCTTAGCGGGAGGAACCACAGATACGCAGTATTTT.

This clone showed up just a few times. This chain uses TRBV12-3 or TRBV12-4 with TRBJ1-5; the D is unclear. The CDR3 is 13 residues long. With 1 base removed from V and 3 bases from J, the gap between germline ends came to 4 bases. The CDR3: CASSLGYNQPQHF. The CDR3, as DNA: TGTGCCAGCAGTTTAGGTTACAATCAGCCCCAGCATTTT.

The chain couples TRBV7-9 to TRBJ2-7; TRBD2 agrees at 8 bases. After removal of 5 bases from V and 1 base from J, the junction contained 4 bases not matched to a gene. Germline CDR1 reads SEHNR; CDR2 reads FQNEAQ (reference sequence). This CDR3 has 14 residues. This CDR3 is CASSLRGGSYEQYF. The CDR3 DNA is TGTGCCAGCAGCCTACGGGGGGGTTCCTACGAGCAGTACTTC.

The rearrangement uses TRBV12-3 or TRBV12-4 and TRBJ2-7; TRBD2 is a possible D gene (5 bases). Trimming took 2 bases from V and 11 from J, leaving 13 bases between them. The CDR3 covers 12 residues. DNA for the CDR3: TGTGCCAGCAGTTTATTAGAGAGGGAGAAGTACTTC. Translated, it gives CASSLLEREKYF.

The V call is TRBV3-1 (or the pseudogene TRBV3-2), the J call TRBJ2-5; D is ambiguous. V was pared by 1 base and J by 1 base, with 4 bases between. The CDR3 contains 13 residues. Germline-derived CDR1 and CDR2 are LGHDT and YNNKEL (reference sequence). The CDR3 loop reads CASSQVLQETQYF. The CDR3 DNA reads TGTGCCAGCAGCCAAGTTCTCCAAGAGACCCAGTACTTC.

This clone was seen a handful of times. The chain has TRBV6-5 and TRBJ1-4; TRBD1 aligns across 11 bases. CDR1 and CDR2 from the germline V gene are MNHEY and SVGAGI. This CDR3 is 13 amino acids long. The CDR3 here is CAPTGTGGEKLFF. The CDR3 DNA sequence: TGTGCTCCAACCGGGACAGGGGGTGAAAAACTGTTTTTT.

The chain has TRBV27 and TRBJ2-5; the match to TRBD1 covers 9 bases. Germline V gene lookup returns CDR1 MNHEY and CDR2 SMNVEV (reference sequence). CDR3 length equals 18 residues. V lost 2 bases to trimming and J lost 5 bases; unmatched junction nucleotides: 15. Here the CDR3 reads CASSLVRDRDDSWETQYF. CDR3 coding DNA: TGTGCCAGCAGTTTAGTCCGGGACAGGGATGACAGTTGGGAGACCCAGTACTTC.

The chain carries TRBV11-3 and TRBJ2-7, with TRBD1 matching 8 bases. This CDR3 is built from 14 residues. Trimming at V came to 2 bases and at J to 3 bases, leaving 3 bases not matched to a gene. Germline V CDR1 and CDR2: SGHNT, YENEEA. CDR3 loop: CASSLQGQDYEQYF. CDR3 sequence (DNA): TGTGCCAGCAGCTTACAGGGACAGGACTACGAGCAGTACTTC.